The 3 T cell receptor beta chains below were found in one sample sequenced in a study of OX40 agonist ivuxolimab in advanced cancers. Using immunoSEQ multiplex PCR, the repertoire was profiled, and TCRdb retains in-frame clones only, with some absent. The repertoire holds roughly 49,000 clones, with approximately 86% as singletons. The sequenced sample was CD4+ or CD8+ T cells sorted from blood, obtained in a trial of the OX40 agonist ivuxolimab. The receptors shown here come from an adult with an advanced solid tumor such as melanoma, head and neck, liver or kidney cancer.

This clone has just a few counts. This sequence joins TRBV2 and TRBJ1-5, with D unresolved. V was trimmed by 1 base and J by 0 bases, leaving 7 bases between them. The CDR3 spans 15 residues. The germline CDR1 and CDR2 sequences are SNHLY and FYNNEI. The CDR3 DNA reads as TGTGCCAGCAGTGAAGGGCAATATAGCAATCAGCCCCAGCATTTT. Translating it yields CASSEGQYSNQPQHF. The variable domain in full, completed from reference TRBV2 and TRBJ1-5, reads EPEVTQTPSHQVTQMGQEVILRCVPISNHLYFYWYRQILGQKVEFLVSFYNNEISEKSEIFDDQFSVERPDGSNFTLKIRSTKLEDSAMYFCASSEGQYSNQPQHFGDGTRLSIL.

The CDR3 coding sequence is TGTGCCAGCAGCCGACAGGGTTCAGGAGAGCAGTACTTC. Translating it yields CASSRQGSGEQYF. The J gene is TRBJ2-7, the V gene TRBV7-3; 7 bases align to TRBD1. Germline values: CDR1 SGHTA, CDR2 FQGTGA. With V trimmed by 5 bases and J by 7 bases, 8 bases remained unmatched. The CDR3 loop spans 13 amino acids.

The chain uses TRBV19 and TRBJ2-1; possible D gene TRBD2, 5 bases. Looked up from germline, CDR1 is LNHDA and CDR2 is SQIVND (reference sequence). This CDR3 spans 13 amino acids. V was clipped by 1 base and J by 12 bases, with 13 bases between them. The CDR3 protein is CASSIASHSSQFF. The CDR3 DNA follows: TGTGCCAGTAGTATAGCTAGCCATTCCTCGCAGTTCTTC.